The TCR beta chain described here comes from a study of shared clonotypes between healthy human individuals. The CDR3 has 15 residues. From germline, CDR1 is KGHSH and CDR2 LQKENI. V was trimmed by 4 bases and J by 4 bases, leaving 14 bases between them. The method was immunoSEQ multiplex PCR; TCRdb's version includes in-frame clones alone and lacks a portion of them. The repertoire consists of around 450,000 clones, with around 75% occurring once and the leading ten covering around 13%. The sample consisted of PBMCs. The receptor was derived from a woman aged 35 to 49 in good health. Some clones in this sample may be carry-over from other donors' samples. The chain combines TRBV18 with TRBJ2-1; perhaps TRBD1 as D (6 bases). CDR3 bases: TGTGCCAGCTCACAACAGGGTTCTTTATACAATGAGCAGTTCTTC. This codes for CASSQQGSLYNEQFF.